This entry concerns a single TCR beta chain. Its cognate antigen is unknown. This record comes from a study of post-analysis software for immune sequencing data. Study at large: The disease courses spanned relapsing-remitting, secondary progressive and progressive-relapsing forms of multiple sclerosis.

Trimming cost V 5 bases and J 10 bases, with 24 bases left between them. The CDR3 runs to 16 residues. The germline CDR1 and CDR2 sequences are SGHVS and FQNEAQ. The library was made from cDNA and included unique molecular identifiers. Roughly 0.5 million cDNA molecules were obtained from 1 to 10 million T cells. TCRdb analysed the PCR reads with MiXCR anew, one entry per CDR3 protein. The data contain roughly 730,000 distinct CDR3 sequences, 25% to 30% of them singletons. General study points: Normalized Chao1 diversity in multiple sclerosis patients fell significantly below that of controls. Several TRBV segments were more frequent in patients than controls; TRBV5-6, TRBV5-1 and TRBV20-1 belonged to this group. F-measure co-clustering was strong for batch-matched samples.

The sequence came from a girl aged 10 to 17 with multiple sclerosis. The sample taken for sequencing was blood. The chain employs TRBV7-8 and TRBJ2-1, with D tentatively TRBD1 or TRBD2 (5 bases each). The CDR3 nucleotides read TGTGCCAGCAGCCTAATCGGGACCGCTCTTTTCATGGAGCAGTTCTTC. Translating it yields CASSLIGTALFMEQFF.